This TCR beta chain was captured in a study of radiation and T cells in renal cell carcinoma. On this clone itself: The antigen is unknown.

Time point specified: blood 2 weeks post-SBRT. The treatment here: 15 Gy SBRT to primary tumor, nephrectomy 4 weeks later. After SBRT, blood was collected at 2 and 4 weeks, plus baseline. Study-wide results and caveats: No pretreatment tumor biopsies were available for baseline clonotypes. From baseline, blood top tumor clonotypes peaked at 2 weeks post-radiation.

Profiling relied on immunoSEQ multiplex PCR, and the TCRdb table lists in-frame clones only, not all of them. Of about 150,000 clones listed, 87% are singletons. Germline assignment: CDR1 SGHTA and CDR2 FQGNSA. V was clipped by 4 bases and J by 5 bases; unmatched bases: 3. This CDR3 is built from 13 residues. This chain joins TRBV7-2 and TRBJ2-5, with 8 bases that match TRBD2. The sample consisted of blood, taken from a patient whose treatment included radiotherapy and nephrectomy. The TCR comes from a woman aged 45-60 years with renal cell carcinoma. CDR3 bases: TGTGCCAGCAGCTCGGGACTAGGTGAGACCCAGTACTTC. This encodes CASSSGLGETQYF.